Below, 32 T cell receptor beta chains from the same sample are listed, as sequenced in a study of T cells in Graves' hyperthyroidism and ophthalmopathy. Regions amplified from RNA transcripts were the TCR beta CDR3 regions. First-round RT-PCR targeting the TCR CDR3 was performed with the HTBI primer set. TCRdb fed the multiplex PCR reads into MiXCR, producing one record per CDR3 protein. The repertoire holds 700,000 to 950,000 distinct CDR3 sequences, with about a third as singletons. Sequences were obtained from blood. Every receptor here comes from a middle-aged woman with Graves' hyperthyroidism.

This clonotype has at least ten counts. This chain connects TRBV7-6 to TRBJ1-6; 7 bases agree with TRBD1. The CDR3 runs to 13 residues. From germline, CDR1 is SGHVS and CDR2 FNYEAQ. J was trimmed by 16 bases and V by 4 bases; bases with no gene match: 10. The chain's CDR3 is CASSSEPGQFLHF. CDR3 sequence (DNA): TGTGCCAGCAGCTCCGAACCGGGACAGTTTCTCCACTTT.

This clonotype was detected a few times. The chain links TRBV4-1 to TRBJ1-1; D is uncertain. This CDR3 has 15 amino acids. Germline CDR1 MGHRA, CDR2 YSYEKL. V lost 4 bases and J 2 bases, leaving 14 bases between the germline ends. DNA of the CDR3: TGCGCCAGCAGCCCACGCTCCGTGCGTAACACTGAAGCTTTCTTT. Residues: CASSPRSVRNTEAFF.

Comment on this clonotype: A much larger clone sits a single nucleotide away, making a read error possible. V usage is TRBV7-2 and J usage is TRBJ1-4; 9 bases map to TRBD1. With 8 bases clipped from V and 5 bases from J, the junction kept 3 bases outside the gene matches. The CDR3 runs 13 residues. Germline V gene lookup returns CDR1 SGHTA and CDR2 FQGNSA. This CDR3 is CASGTGRNEKLFF. DNA of the CDR3: TGTGCCAGCGGGACAGGGCGGAATGAAAAACTGTTTTTT.

This clonotype occurred many times. J is TRBJ1-1 and V is TRBV10-2, with no clear D. Germline V CDR1 and CDR2: WSHSY, SAAADI. The CDR3 is 14 residues long. V was pared by 2 bases and J by 0 bases, with 7 bases between. DNA for the CDR3: TGCGCCAGCAGTGAGACAGCGATGAACACTGAAGCTTTCTTT. Protein product: CASSETAMNTEAFF.

The chain joins TRBV12-3 or TRBV12-4 to TRBJ1-1; tentative D call: TRBD1 (5 bases). The V gene lost 1 base and the J gene lost 8 bases, with 11 bases spanning the gap. CDR3 length equals 13 residues. CDR3 sequence (DNA): TGTGCCAGCAGTTTAGGGGGCAGTCGAGAAGCTTTCTTT. Amino acids: CASSLGGSREAFF.

The chain carries TRBV5-1 and TRBJ2-5, with TRBD2 matching 7 bases. The CDR3 length is 14 residues. Germline V gives CDR1 SGHRS, CDR2 YFSETQ. The V and J ends lost 1 base and 4 bases, in that order; junction bases with no gene match: 4. The CDR3 loop is CASSLWGRGETQYF. For the CDR3, the DNA is TGCGCCAGCAGCTTGTGGGGGAGGGGAGAGACCCAGTACTTC.

The table lists this clonotype with a few counts. The genes are TRBV5-4 and TRBJ1-1, with unresolved D. V lost 2 bases and J 1 base, leaving 9 bases between the germline ends. CDR3 length: 14 amino acids. Per germline, CDR1 SGHNT and CDR2 YYREEE (reference sequence). The CDR3 reads CASSFTATNTEAFF. The CDR3, as DNA: TGTGCCAGCAGCTTCACAGCTACGAACACTGAAGCTTTCTTT.

This rearrangement joins TRBV7-2 to TRBJ2-5, with TRBD1 as a possible D gene (7 bases). CDR3 size: 13 residues. Deletions cut 7 bases from V and 4 bases from J, with 13 bases between. Germline V gene sequence: CDR1 SGHTA, CDR2 FQGNSA. The CDR3 DNA is TGTGCCAGCACTCAGGGGGGCTCAGAGACCCAGTACTTC. Protein: CASTQGGSETQYF.

This clonotype was seen many times. The chain recombines TRBV7-9 with TRBJ1-1; D is ambiguous. The V end was cut by 1 base, the J end by 3 bases, with 21 bases between. CDR1 and CDR2 from the germline V gene are SEHNR and FQNEAQ (reference sequence). The CDR3 contains 18 residues. CDR3 sequence: CASSLGAHPARSYTEAFF. The CDR3 DNA is TGTGCCAGCAGCTTAGGAGCCCACCCGGCGCGTTCGTACACTGAAGCTTTCTTT.

This chain joins TRBV27 and TRBJ2-5; tentative D call: TRBD2 (5 bases). The V end was cut by 6 bases, the J end by 5 bases, with 19 bases between. Germline lookup yields CDR1 MNHEY and CDR2 SMNVEV (reference sequence). CDR3 length: 15 amino acids. CDR3 DNA: TGTGCCAGCAGCCAAGATTGGGTGAGGGCGGAGACCCAGTACTTC. It yields the protein CASSQDWVRAETQYF.

This clonotype came up a few times. This chain joins TRBV27 and TRBJ1-6; tentatively, D is TRBD1 (6 bases). Trimming took 1 base from V and 10 from J, leaving 17 bases between them. The germline gives CDR1 MNHEY, CDR2 SMNVEV (reference sequence). The CDR3 extends over 16 amino acids. CDR3 sequence reads: CASSLYARGVGSPLHF. CDR3 nucleotide sequence: TGTGCCAGCAGTTTATACGCCAGGGGAGTAGGGTCACCCCTCCACTTT.

This clonotype was counted between two and nine times. V and J are TRBV7-6 and TRBJ2-7; D is uncertain. The CDR3 extends over 15 amino acids. Germline CDR1 reads SGHVS; CDR2 reads FNYEAQ. Deletions cut 6 bases from V and 1 base from J, with 16 bases between. DNA of the CDR3: TGTGCCAGCAGTTTACCGACCCCTGAGTCCTACGAGCAGTACTTC. It codes for CASSLPTPESYEQYF.

This clonotype appeared many times. V gene TRBV6-5 combines with J gene TRBJ2-5; D unclear. Looked up from germline, CDR1 is MNHEY and CDR2 is SVGAGI. Between the trimmed V and J ends, which lost 6 bases and 4 bases, there was a span of 15 bases. The CDR3 sequence is 14 residues long. The CDR3 DNA reads TGTGCCAGCAGCCCTGGTTGGAATGGAGAGACCCAGTACTTC. Its protein product is CASSPGWNGETQYF.

The chain links TRBV20-1 to TRBJ2-1; D uncertain. Trimming took 2 bases from V and 9 from J, leaving 8 bases between them. Per germline, CDR1 DFQATT and CDR2 SNEGSKA (reference sequence). This CDR3 spans 11 amino acids. The CDR3 loop is CSARKGTEQFF. The CDR3 DNA follows: TGCAGTGCTAGAAAGGGAACTGAGCAGTTCTTC.

As to this clonotype: A read error may account for a junction end that differs from germline. This chain links TRBV5-5 with TRBJ1-3; 8 bases map to TRBD1. The CDR3 spans 14 residues. Germline V CDR1 and CDR2: SGHKS, YYEKEE (reference sequence). The CDR3 is CASSLGQEGNTIYF. The CDR3 region has the DNA TGCGCCAGCAGCCTGGGACAGGAAGGAAACACCATATATTTT. The full variable domain, in which reference TRBV5-5 and TRBJ1-3 provide the parts outside the CDR3, is DAGVTQSPTHLIKTRGQQVTLRCSPISGHKSVSWYQQVLGQGPQFIFQYYEKEERGRGNFPDRFSARQFPNYSSELNVNALLLGDSALYLCASSLGQEGNTIYFGEGSWLTVV.

The chain has TRBV9 and TRBJ1-1; a possible D gene is TRBD1 (5 bases). Germline values: CDR1 SGDLS, CDR2 YYNGEE. There are 13 residues in the CDR3. The V gene lost 4 bases and the J gene lost 7 bases, with 14 bases spanning the gap. CDR3 DNA: TGTGCCAGCAGCCCATGGGGGAGGAATGAAGCTTTCTTT. Its translation is CASSPWGRNEAFF.

With respect to this clonotype: A clone one base away is much larger, so this may be a read error. The gene calls are TRBV9 and TRBJ2-5; 11 bases fit TRBD1. The germline CDR1 and CDR2 sequences are SGDLS and YYNGEE. The CDR3 sequence is 15 residues long. This CDR3 is CASSAGGTGGETRYF. As DNA, the CDR3 is TGTGCCAGCAGCGCCGGGGGGACAGGGGGAGAGACCCGGTACTTC. The full variable domain, with the rest looked up from reference TRBV9 and TRBJ2-5, is DSGVTQTPKHLITATGQRVTLRCSPRSGDLSVYWYQQSLDQGLQFLIQYYNGEERAKGNILERFSAQQFPDLHSELNLSSLELGDSALYFCASSAGGTGGETRYFGPGTRLLVL.

The chain joins TRBV11-2 to TRBJ1-4; D gene ambiguous. Germline V gene lookup returns CDR1 SGHAT and CDR2 FQNNGV. The CDR3 totals 20 residues. Between the trimmed V and J ends, which lost 1 base and 3 bases, there was a span of 24 bases. The CDR3 DNA reads as TGTGCCAGCAGCTTAGGACGGGGAAGCGCAATCATTGGTGCTAATGAAAAACTGTTTTTT. This translates into CASSLGRGSAIIGANEKLFF.

This clonotype occurred a few times. The chain carries TRBV7-9 and TRBJ2-7; D possibly uses TRBD1 or TRBD2 (5 bases each). CDR1 is SEHNR, CDR2 FQNEAQ, per germline (reference sequence). V was pared by 4 bases and J by 4 bases, with 17 bases between. This CDR3 contains 15 residues. CDR3 protein: CASSSDGARSYEQYF. CDR3 nucleotide sequence: TGTGCCAGCAGCTCAGACGGGGCCCGGTCGTACGAGCAGTACTTC. Combining the CDR3 with reference TRBV7-9 and TRBJ2-7 gives the whole variable domain DTGVSQNPRHKITKRGQNVTFRCDPISEHNRLYWYRQTLGQGPEFLTYFQNEAQLEKSRLLSDRFSAERPKGSFSTLEIQRTEQGDSAMYLCASSSDGARSYEQYFGPGTRLTVT.

This chain uses TRBV4-2 with TRBJ2-7; 7 bases match TRBD2. Germline CDR1 is LGHNA and CDR2 is YNFKEQ. The CDR3 is 15 residues long. V lost 1 base, J lost 3 bases, and 6 bases stayed unmatched. CDR3 sequence (DNA): TGTGCCAGCAGCCAAGGCGGGGGACTAATCTACGAGCAGTACTTC. It is translated as CASSQGGGLIYEQYF.

V gene TRBV7-2 combines with J gene TRBJ1-1; the D gene is possibly TRBD1 (6 bases). The germline gives CDR1 SGHTA, CDR2 FQGNSA. This CDR3 has 14 residues. V dropped 5 bases and J dropped 6 bases, with 16 bases sitting between them. CDR3 DNA: TGTGCCAGCAGCCGGGGGGCGGGGACGCCTGAAGCTTTCTTT. Amino acid sequence: CASSRGAGTPEAFF.

J is TRBJ1-2 and V is TRBV7-2, with D maybe TRBD1 (5 bases). There are 13 residues in the CDR3. The ends were cut back, 3 bases at V and 7 bases at J, with 12 bases in the middle. CDR1 and CDR2 from the germline V gene are SGHTA and FQGNSA. The CDR3 sequence is CASSFPGISGYTF. The CDR3 region has the DNA TGTGCCAGCAGCTTCCCAGGGATATCTGGCTACACCTTC.

V usage is TRBV7-2 and J usage is TRBJ2-3, with D perhaps TRBD1 (6 bases). The ends were cut back, 9 bases at V and 0 bases at J, with 13 bases in the middle. The CDR3 extends over 14 amino acids. Germline-derived CDR1 and CDR2 are SGHTA and FQGNSA. The CDR3 loop is CASRGTPSTDTQYF. The CDR3 DNA is TGTGCCAGTAGAGGGACACCTAGCACAGATACGCAGTATTTT. Using reference TRBV7-2 and TRBJ2-3 for the parts outside the CDR3, the full variable domain is GAGVSQSPSNKVTEKGKDVELRCDPISGHTALYWYRQSLGQGLEFLIYFQGNSAPDKSGLPSDRFSAERTGGSVSTLTIQRTQQEDSAVYLCASRGTPSTDTQYFGPGTRLTVL.

Regarding this clonotype: Compared with germline, one end of the junction differs, possibly owing to a read error. The chain employs TRBV12-3 or TRBV12-4 and TRBJ2-7; no reliable D call. The CDR3 covers 15 residues. CDR3 in DNA: TGTGCCAGCAGGTACTCAGGCGGTAGCTCCTACGGGCAGTACTTC. Its protein product is CASRYSGGSSYGQYF.

In its sample, this clonotype was seen a few times. The V call is TRBV2, the J call TRBJ1-1, with 8 bases aligning to TRBD1. Trimming at V came to 2 bases and at J to 4 bases, leaving 12 bases not matched to a gene. The CDR3 runs to 17 residues. Germline V gives CDR1 SNHLY, CDR2 FYNNEI. CDR3: CASSESPPDRGSTEAFF. The DNA of the CDR3 is TGTGCCAGCAGTGAAAGCCCCCCTGACAGGGGAAGCACTGAAGCTTTCTTT.

V usage is TRBV20-1 and J usage is TRBJ1-1, with unresolved D. The germline CDR1 and CDR2 sequences are DFQATT and SNEGSKA (reference sequence). Trimming removed 1 base from V and 1 base from J, with 7 bases in between. The CDR3 consists of 13 residues. The CDR3 region has the DNA TGCAGTGCTAGAGTCCCCGCGAACACTGAAGCTTTCTTT. This codes for CSARVPANTEAFF.

The chain carries TRBV3-1 and TRBJ1-1; D is ambiguous. Germline V gives CDR1 LGHDT, CDR2 YNNKEL (reference sequence). The CDR3 is 12 residues long. Trimming shortened V by 1 base and J by 4 bases, and 4 bases separated the two germline ends. The CDR3 loop is CASSQGVTEAFF. The CDR3 DNA reads TGTGCCAGCAGCCAAGGCGTCACTGAAGCTTTCTTT. Supplemented by reference TRBV3-1 and TRBJ1-1, the full variable domain reads DTAVSQTPKYLVTQMGNDKSIKCEQNLGHDTMYWYKQDSKKFLKIMFSYNNKELIINETVPNRFSPKSPDKAHLNLHINSLELGDSAVYFCASSQGVTEAFFGQGTRLTVV.

Ten or more counts support this clonotype. The chain combines TRBV29-1 with TRBJ1-1; D may be TRBD1 (6 bases). The CDR3 is 13 residues long. V was cut by 6 bases and J by 0 bases, with 11 bases left in between. Germline V gene lookup returns CDR1 SQVTM and CDR2 ANQGSEA. Written as DNA, the CDR3 is TGCAGCGTGAATGGACAGCTGAACACTGAAGCTTTCTTT. It translates to CSVNGQLNTEAFF.

This clonotype has ten or more counts. The chain links TRBV10-3 to TRBJ2-7; 10 bases align to TRBD1. Germline V gives CDR1 ENHRY, CDR2 SYGVKD. Trimming took 6 bases from V and 5 from J; bases not matched to a gene: 7. The CDR3 has 14 residues. Here the CDR3 reads CAIRGTGERNEQYF. CDR3 DNA sequence: TGTGCCATCAGGGGGACAGGGGAGAGGAACGAGCAGTACTTC.

Many counts were recorded for this clonotype. V and J are TRBV7-2 and TRBJ2-2, with D uncertain. The germline gives CDR1 SGHTA, CDR2 FQGNSA. This CDR3 is 14 amino acids long. V shed 6 bases and J shed 6 bases, with 14 bases lying between them. DNA for the CDR3: TGTGCCAGCAGTCGAGACCCGAATTCCGGGGAGCTGTTTTTT. Translated: CASSRDPNSGELFF.

CDR3 in amino acids: CASSIGGPPLNQPQHF. CDR3 coding DNA: TGTGCCAGTAGTATTGGGGGCCCTCCGCTCAATCAGCCCCAGCATTTT. This chain joins TRBV19 and TRBJ1-5, with D perhaps matching TRBD1 (6 bases). V dropped 3 bases and J dropped 3 bases, with 15 bases sitting between them. CDR1 is LNHDA and CDR2 is SQIVND in the germline V gene (reference sequence). The CDR3 contains 16 residues. The whole variable domain, filled in from reference TRBV19 and TRBJ1-5, reads DGGITQSPKYLFRKEGQNVTLSCEQNLNHDAMYWYRQDPGQGLRLIYYSQIVNDFQKGDIAEGYSVSREKKESFPLTVTSAQKNPTAFYLCASSIGGPPLNQPQHFGDGTRLSIL.

This clonotype came up many times. V is TRBV4-3 and J is TRBJ1-3; D unclear. The CDR3 is 15 residues long. V was clipped by 0 bases and J by 5 bases, with 11 bases between them. CDR1 and CDR2 from the germline V gene are LGHNA and YSLEER. CDR3 in amino acids: CASSQDPDGRNTIYF. The CDR3 region has the DNA TGCGCCAGCAGCCAAGATCCGGATGGACGAAACACCATATATTTT.